The 27 T cell receptor beta chains below come from one sample, sequenced in a study of CD8+CD57+ T cells in acquired aplastic anemia. Profiling that covered TCR beta VDJ and CDR3 relied on genomic DNA as its template. In TCRdb, the reads were re-called with MiXCR into one record per CDR3 protein. The sample includes hundreds of thousands of distinct CDR3 sequences, under 80% of them seen just once. The sample consisted of sorted CD4+, CD8+, or CD8+CD57+ T cells (not recorded which) from PBMCs. These TCRs come from a human donor in good health, serving as a control.

This clonotype occurred many times. The chain recombines TRBV6-5 with TRBJ1-6; D uncertain. The germline V gene has CDR1 MNHEY and CDR2 SVGAGI. V dropped 7 bases and J dropped 0 bases, with 16 bases sitting between them. There are 17 residues in the CDR3. CDR3 sequence: CASKAPSGNSYNSPLHF. CDR3 nucleotides: TGTGCCAGCAAGGCTCCATCCGGGAACTCCTATAATTCACCCCTCCACTTT.

In regard to this clonotype: Sequence at one end of the junction differs from germline and may be a read error. The rearrangement uses TRBV3-1 and TRBJ2-1, with TRBD2 matching 10 bases. This CDR3 is 17 amino acids long. Germline V gene data show CDR1 as LGHDT and CDR2 as YNNKEL (reference sequence). In DNA form, the CDR3 reads TGTGCCAGCAGCCAAGGGCTATCGGGACTAGCGATCAATGAGCAGCTCTTC. Its protein is CASSQGLSGLAINEQLF.

This clonotype was recorded many times. The chain carries TRBV5-8 and TRBJ1-5, with D unresolved. This CDR3 is built from 15 residues. The V end was cut by 1 base, the J end by 6 bases, with 14 bases between. CDR1 and CDR2 (germline): SGHTS, YDEGEE. CDR3 protein: CASSLYSRSGQPQHF. DNA for the CDR3: TGTGCCAGCAGCTTGTATTCCAGGTCCGGTCAGCCCCAGCATTTT.

Remarks on this clonotype: The conserved phenylalanine or tryptophan normally closing the CDR3 is absent here, so this likely arose from a read error. The DNA is left out, because the CDR3 cannot be placed on it with certainty; the CDR3 is given as TCRdb lists it. The rearrangement joins TRBV10-3 to TRBJ2-5; TRBD1, the D gene given by the table, was not confirmed from the DNA. Per germline, CDR1 ENHRY and CDR2 SYGVKD. The CDR3 is 15 residues long, counting both termini. The CDR3: CAISGSDGGRALHYG.

The chain is built from TRBV4-3 and TRBJ2-7, with a tentative D call TRBD2 (6 bases). V was trimmed by 5 bases and J by 3 bases, leaving 14 bases between them. Germline V CDR1 and CDR2: LGHNA, YSLEER. The CDR3 length is 14 residues. The CDR3 region is CASSRDVEGYEQYF. The CDR3 region has the DNA TGCGCCAGCAGCAGAGACGTGGAGGGCTACGAGCAGTACTTC.

The CDR3 is CASSQHGELNYEHTF. The CDR3 DNA reads as TGTGCCAGCAGCCAGCACGGGGAACTGAACTATGAGCACACCTTC. This chain uses TRBV9 with TRBJ1-2; D remains ambiguous. The CDR3 runs 15 residues. With 4 bases removed from V and 12 bases from J, the gap between germline ends came to 25 bases. In germline, CDR1 is SGDLS, CDR2 YYNGEE. Together with reference TRBV9 and TRBJ1-2, the CDR3 gives the full variable domain: DSGVTQTPKHLITATGQRVTLRCSPRSGDLSVYWYQQSLDQGLQFLIQYYNGEERAKGNILERFSAQQFPDLHSELNLSSLELGDSALYFCASSQHGELNYEHTFGSGTRLTVV.

This clonotype was observed many times. This sequence joins TRBV3-1 and TRBJ2-7, with TRBD1 matching 9 bases. This CDR3 spans 14 amino acids. The germline V gene encodes CDR1 LGHDT and CDR2 YNNKEL (reference sequence). V lost 8 bases and J lost 4; bases outside the gene matches: 9. The CDR3 sequence is CASSPGTGSYEQYF. For the CDR3, the DNA is TGTGCCAGCTCCCCGGGGACAGGGTCATACGAGCAGTACTTC.

In its sample, this clonotype was seen a few times. The chain recombines TRBV10-3 with TRBJ1-2; 12 bases match TRBD1. CDR1 is ENHRY, CDR2 SYGVKD, per germline. This CDR3 spans 14 amino acids. Unmatched junction bases numbered 2, after V lost 6 bases and J lost 3 bases. This CDR3 reads CAISGTGGDYGYTF. CDR3 sequence (DNA): TGTGCCATCAGCGGGACAGGGGGCGACTATGGCTACACCTTC.

On this clonotype itself: A read error may account for a junction end that differs from germline. The chain combines TRBV9 with TRBJ1-1; TRBD1 is a possible D gene (6 bases). Germline V gene data show CDR1 as SGDLS and CDR2 as YYNGEE. The CDR3 is 16 residues long. CDR3 sequence reads: CATSGRGGGPNTEAFF. CDR3 coding DNA: TGTGCCACCAGCGGTCGCGGGGGCGGTCCGAACACTGAAGCTTTCTTT.

This clonotype came up once. The CDR3 coding sequence is TGTGCCAGCACCGATAGCGGGGGGACAGATACGCAGTATTTT. It translates to CASTDSGGTDTQYF. The gene calls are TRBV5-4 and TRBJ2-3; TRBD2 matches 10 bases. This CDR3 spans 14 amino acids. The V gene end was trimmed by 6 bases and the J gene end by 3 bases; junction bases not matched to a gene: 4. In germline, CDR1 is SGHNT, CDR2 YYREEE (reference sequence).

This clonotype was found many times. The chain has TRBV9 and TRBJ2-3; 12 nucleotides align to TRBD2. The germline gives CDR1 SGDLS, CDR2 YYNGEE. This CDR3 region has 16 residues. V shed 3 bases, J shed 4 bases, and the junction held 6 bases outside the gene matches. CDR3 region: CASSALTSGGSDTQYF. The CDR3 DNA reads as TGTGCCAGCAGCGCCCTGACTAGCGGGGGTTCAGATACGCAGTATTTT.

For this clonotype: Lacking the conserved final phenylalanine or tryptophan, this CDR3 likely reflects a read error. The limits of the CDR3 on the DNA are not certain, so only TCRdb's listed CDR3 is given. V and J are TRBV2 and TRBJ2-5; TRBD1 reflects the table's D call only, with no check against the DNA. Counting both end residues, the CDR3 totals 15 amino acids. The V gene's germline CDR1 is SNHLY and CDR2 FYNNEI. The CDR3 reads CASSLGGRQPQHFDD.

The CDR3 protein is CAVASVGRTGELFF. CDR3 DNA: TGTGCCGTCGCTAGCGTAGGAAGAACCGGGGAGCTGTTTTTT. The chain recombines TRBV10-3 with TRBJ2-2, with a tentative D call TRBD2 (6 bases). Germline assignment: CDR1 ENHRY and CDR2 SYGVKD. The CDR3 loop spans 14 amino acids. V dropped 11 bases and J dropped 5 bases, with 18 bases sitting between them.

Note on this clonotype: A much larger clone is a single base away; this may be a read error. V usage is TRBV12-3 or TRBV12-4 and J usage is TRBJ2-1; D is perhaps TRBD1 (6 bases). V was cut by 10 bases and J by 2 bases, with 12 bases left in between. CDR3 length equals 13 residues. The CDR3 DNA is TGTGCCACCCGGGCAGGGGCCTACAATGAGCAGTTCTTC. Translation gives CATRAGAYNEQFF.

The V gene is TRBV7-9, the J gene TRBJ1-1, with D possibly matching TRBD1 (5 bases). V lost 4 bases and J lost 14, with 26 bases in between. Germline V gene sequence: CDR1 SEHNR, CDR2 FQNEAQ (reference sequence). The CDR3 is 15 amino acids. The DNA for the CDR3 is TGTGCCAGCAGCTCAATTCAGGGTGTCTTCGGCTACACCTTCTTT. Protein: CASSSIQGVFGYTFF.

The chain joins TRBV29-1 to TRBJ2-1, with D perhaps matching TRBD1 (6 bases). V was pared by 4 bases and J by 7 bases, with 11 bases between. This CDR3 contains 12 residues. Germline CDR1 SQVTM, CDR2 ANQGSEA. CDR3: CSVGGQGNEQFF. In DNA form, the CDR3 reads TGCAGCGTTGGGGGGCAGGGGAATGAGCAGTTCTTC.

The chain is built from TRBV5-1 and TRBJ2-7, with D perhaps assigned TRBD1 or TRBD2 (5 bases each). Germline V gene sequence: CDR1 SGHRS, CDR2 YFSETQ. The V end lost 0 bases, the J end lost 6 bases, and 13 bases lay between the germline ends. This CDR3 comprises 14 residues. Here the CDR3 DNA reads TGCGCCAGCAGCTTGGCCCTAGGGACCTCCGAGCAGTACTTC. It encodes CASSLALGTSEQYF.

This clonotype was detected once. An end of the junction differs from the germline gene, which may be a read error. The chain links TRBV7-2 to TRBJ1-4, with D unresolved. The CDR3 consists of 13 residues. The germline V gene encodes CDR1 SGHTA and CDR2 FQGNSA. The CDR3 here is CASSFAGHENLFF. CDR3 in DNA: TGCGCCAGCAGCTTTGCAGGTCATGAAAATCTGTTTTTT.

The chain couples TRBV29-1 to TRBJ1-1; D call uncertain. Germline CDR1 SQVTM, CDR2 ANQGSEA. The germline V and J ends were trimmed by 1 base and 6 bases, with 3 bases remaining between them. CDR3 length: 10 amino acids. The CDR3 reads CSVEGSEAFF. The CDR3 DNA reads TGCAGCGTTGAAGGTTCTGAAGCTTTCTTT.

For this clonotype: Mismatch with germline at one junction end may stem from a read error. The chain couples TRBV10-3 to TRBJ1-2, with D perhaps matching TRBD1 (5 bases). Germline-derived CDR1 and CDR2 are ENHRY and SYGVKD. This CDR3 has 13 amino acids. CDR3 bases: TGTGCCAGCAGTCCCCAGGGTACTCATGGCTACACCTTC. Encoded protein: CASSPQGTHGYTF.

This clonotype was seen more than once but under ten times. The rearrangement joins TRBV15 to TRBJ1-4, with D unresolved. The CDR3 extends over 14 amino acids. Germline-derived CDR1 and CDR2 are LNHNV and YYDKDF (reference sequence). Deletions cut 0 bases from V and 2 bases from J, with 4 bases between. CDR3 sequence (DNA): TGTGCCACCAGCAGAGATCGGACTAATGAAAAACTGTTTTTT. This sequence encodes CATSRDRTNEKLFF.

As regards this clonotype: An end of the junction differs from the germline gene, which may be a read error. The genes are TRBV5-1 and TRBJ2-2, with D unresolved. The germline V gene encodes CDR1 SGHRS and CDR2 YFSETQ. This CDR3 contains 14 residues. This CDR3 reads CASSRNGNTGELFF. As DNA, the CDR3 is TGTGCCAGCAGCAGAAACGGGAACACCGGGGAGCTGTTTTTT. The whole variable domain, filled in from reference TRBV5-1 and TRBJ2-2, reads KAGVTQTPRYLIKTRGQQVTLSCSPISGHRSVSWYQQTPGQGLQFLFEYFSETQRNKGNFPGRFSGRQFSNSRSEMNVSTLELGDSALYLCASSRNGNTGELFFGEGSRLTVL.

As to this clonotype: The CDR3 carries no conserved terminal phenylalanine or tryptophan, so it likely arises from a read error. The DNA is omitted, as the CDR3 cannot be located on it reliably, and the CDR3 follows TCRdb's listing. V usage is TRBV2 and J usage is TRBJ1-6. Inclusive of both ends, the CDR3 amounts to 14 amino acids. Per the germline V gene, CDR1 is SNHLY and CDR2 is FYNNEI. The CDR3 sequence: CASNATADNCQPHH.

The V gene is TRBV5-8, the J gene TRBJ2-5, with D unresolved. Per the germline V gene, CDR1 is SGHTS and CDR2 is YDEGEE. Trimming removed 4 bases from V and 3 bases from J, with 10 bases in between. CDR3 length: 13 amino acids. CDR3 in amino acids: CASSKLNEETQYF. In DNA, the CDR3 is TGTGCCAGCAGCAAACTCAACGAAGAGACCCAGTACTTC.

This chain connects TRBV2 to TRBJ2-7, with D unresolved. CDR1 is SNHLY and CDR2 is FYNNEI in the germline V gene. This CDR3 is built from 14 residues. V was shortened by 1 base and J by 4 bases, with 11 bases between the two germline ends. CDR3 sequence reads: CASSEGSTSYEQYF. CDR3 in DNA: TGTGCCAGCAGTGAAGGGAGCACCTCTTACGAGCAGTACTTC.

The gene calls are TRBV7-3 and TRBJ1-6; D is unresolved. The CDR3 extends over 14 amino acids. The germline V gene encodes CDR1 SGHTA and CDR2 FQGTGA. V lost 6 bases and J lost 13, with 19 bases in between. The DNA of the CDR3 is TGTGCCAGCAGTCCTGACATGGGTAATACTCCCCTCCACTTT. It encodes CASSPDMGNTPLHF.

The sample holds many counts of this clonotype. The chain couples TRBV24-1 to TRBJ2-5; 10 bases match TRBD1. CDR3 length: 14 amino acids. V shed 6 bases, J shed 5 bases, and the junction held 5 bases outside the gene matches. Germline CDR1 is KGHDR and CDR2 is SFDVKD. CDR3 in DNA: TGTGCCACCAGTCCCGGGACAGGGGTGGAGACCCAGTACTTC. It encodes CATSPGTGVETQYF.